This T cell receptor (beta chain) is from a study of long-term antiretroviral therapy in people with HIV. Overall study results and limits: Even long-term ART left TRB diversity below transplant donor controls, despite gains.

Run at survey level, the immunoSEQ assay was version v3.0. TCRdb's copy holds only in-frame clones and misses some; the assay was immunoSEQ multiplex PCR. This sample has some 23,000 clones, with 79% found just once. With respect to this clone: The target antigen is unknown.

Sequencing was performed on unsorted PBMCs, taken 1.2 years after starting antiretroviral therapy. The receptor was derived from a woman in her forties with HIV.

The CDR3 reads CASRKGAGGYTF. The CDR3 nucleotides read TGTGCCAGCAGGAAGGGGGCCGGGGGCTACACCTTC. V gene TRBV6-5 combines with J gene TRBJ1-2; 7 bases line up with TRBD1. CDR1 MNHEY and CDR2 SVGAGI come from the germline V gene. There are 12 residues in the CDR3. The ends lost 6 bases at V and 8 bases at J; junction bases unmatched: 6.